This TCR beta chain is drawn from a study of T cell responses to AZD1222 COVID-19 vaccine. The wider study: The analysis combined second doses at about 4 or about 12 weeks.

Sequencing used immunoSEQ multiplex PCR; TCRdb keeps in-frame clones, though not all of them. The sample has about 100,000 clones; around nine tenths are singletons. Whole-study results and caveats: Of the AZD1222 recipients, only 5 to 7 were seropositive at baseline. The donors showed a predominance of white British ancestry and of females, with possible underestimation of clonal diversity. Spike-specific TCR depth and breadth grew after two AZD1222 doses.

V was shortened by 2 bases and J by 3 bases, with 13 bases between the two germline ends. Germline assignment: CDR1 GTSNPN and CDR2 SVGIG (reference sequence). The CDR3 is 15 amino acids. For this clone: Its antigen is not known.

This specimen was peripheral blood, taken on day 0 of AZD1222 vaccination. The source is an adult in good health. This chain joins TRBV30 and TRBJ1-4; D call uncertain. CDR3 amino acids: CAWSPHGMANEKLFF. CDR3 nucleotide sequence: TGTGCCTGGAGTCCCCACGGAATGGCTAATGAAAAACTGTTTTTT.